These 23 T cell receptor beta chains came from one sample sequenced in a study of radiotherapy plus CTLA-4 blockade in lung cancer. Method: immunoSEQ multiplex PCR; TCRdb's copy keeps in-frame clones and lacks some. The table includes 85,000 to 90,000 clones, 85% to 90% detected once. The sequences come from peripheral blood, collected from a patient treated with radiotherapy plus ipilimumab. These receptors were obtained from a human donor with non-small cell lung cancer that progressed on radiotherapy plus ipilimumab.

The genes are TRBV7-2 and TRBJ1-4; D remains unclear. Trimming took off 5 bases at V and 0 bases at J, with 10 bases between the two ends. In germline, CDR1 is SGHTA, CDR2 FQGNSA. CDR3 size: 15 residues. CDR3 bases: TGTGCCAGCAGCGCGCTCGCTGCAACTAATGAAAAACTGTTTTTT. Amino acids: CASSALAATNEKLFF.

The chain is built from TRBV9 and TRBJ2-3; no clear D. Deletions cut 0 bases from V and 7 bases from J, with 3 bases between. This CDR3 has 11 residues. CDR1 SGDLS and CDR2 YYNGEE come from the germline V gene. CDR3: CASSVGNTQYF. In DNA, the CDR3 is TGTGCCAGCAGCGTAGGAAATACGCAGTATTTT.

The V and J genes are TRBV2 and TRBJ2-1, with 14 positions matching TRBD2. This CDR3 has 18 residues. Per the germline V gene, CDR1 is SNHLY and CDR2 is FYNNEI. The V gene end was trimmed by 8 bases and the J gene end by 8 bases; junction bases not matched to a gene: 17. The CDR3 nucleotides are TGTGCCAGCTCCTGGGAGGGGACTAGCGGGAGCCGCCTGGATGAGCAGTTCTTC. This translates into CASSWEGTSGSRLDEQFF.

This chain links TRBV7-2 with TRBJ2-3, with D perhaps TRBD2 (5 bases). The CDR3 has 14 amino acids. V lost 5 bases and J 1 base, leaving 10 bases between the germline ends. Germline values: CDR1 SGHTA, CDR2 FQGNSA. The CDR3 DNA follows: TGTGCCAGCAGCACCGGGATGGGCACAGATACGCAGTATTTT. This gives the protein CASSTGMGTDTQYF.

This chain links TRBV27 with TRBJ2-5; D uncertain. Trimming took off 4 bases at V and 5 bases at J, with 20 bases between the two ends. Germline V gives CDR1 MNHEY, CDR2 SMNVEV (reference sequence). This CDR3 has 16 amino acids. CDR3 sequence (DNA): TGTGCCAGCAGTTCGGCCACCGTGTGGGGTAGGGAGACCCAGTACTTC. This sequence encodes CASSSATVWGRETQYF.

CDR3 region: CASSFQGEGYGYTF. The CDR3 coding sequence is TGCGCCAGCAGCTTTCAGGGCGAGGGCTATGGCTACACCTTC. This chain uses TRBV5-1 with TRBJ1-2, with a weak D call TRBD1 (5 bases). The ends were cut back, 2 bases at V and 4 bases at J, with 12 bases in the middle. This CDR3 is 14 amino acids long. Germline CDR1 SGHRS, CDR2 YFSETQ.

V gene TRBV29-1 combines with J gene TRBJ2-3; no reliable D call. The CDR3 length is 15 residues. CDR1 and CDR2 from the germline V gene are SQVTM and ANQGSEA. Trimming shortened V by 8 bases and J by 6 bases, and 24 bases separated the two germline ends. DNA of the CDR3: TGCAGCCTTTCCTCGGGCCCTCAAGTCGGGGATACGCAGTATTTT. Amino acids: CSLSSGPQVGDTQYF.

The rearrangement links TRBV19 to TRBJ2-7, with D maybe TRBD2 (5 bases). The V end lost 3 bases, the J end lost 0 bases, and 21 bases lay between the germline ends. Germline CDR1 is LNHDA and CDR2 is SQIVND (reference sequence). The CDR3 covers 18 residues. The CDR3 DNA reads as TGTGCCAGTAGTATCCGCGGCAGCCAGAGCGGTTCCTCCTACGAGCAGTACTTC. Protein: CASSIRGSQSGSSYEQYF.

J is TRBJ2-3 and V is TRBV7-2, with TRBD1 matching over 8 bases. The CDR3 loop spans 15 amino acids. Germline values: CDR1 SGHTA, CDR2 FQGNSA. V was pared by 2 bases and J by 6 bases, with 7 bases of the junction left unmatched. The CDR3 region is CASSLRDRPWDTQYF. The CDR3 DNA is TGTGCCAGCAGCTTAAGGGACAGGCCCTGGGATACGCAGTATTTT.

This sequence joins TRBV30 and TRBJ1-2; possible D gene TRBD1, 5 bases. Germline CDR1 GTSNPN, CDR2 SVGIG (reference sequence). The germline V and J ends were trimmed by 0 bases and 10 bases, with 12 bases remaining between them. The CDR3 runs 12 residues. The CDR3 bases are TGTGCCTGGAGTGTACTTGAGGGGATCTACACCTTC. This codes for CAWSVLEGIYTF.

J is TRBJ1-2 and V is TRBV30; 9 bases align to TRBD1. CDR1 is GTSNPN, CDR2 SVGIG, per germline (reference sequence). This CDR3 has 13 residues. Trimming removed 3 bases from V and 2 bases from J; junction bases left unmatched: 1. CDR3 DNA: TGTGCCTGGAGGACAGGGGGGAACTATGGCTACACCTTC. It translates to CAWRTGGNYGYTF.

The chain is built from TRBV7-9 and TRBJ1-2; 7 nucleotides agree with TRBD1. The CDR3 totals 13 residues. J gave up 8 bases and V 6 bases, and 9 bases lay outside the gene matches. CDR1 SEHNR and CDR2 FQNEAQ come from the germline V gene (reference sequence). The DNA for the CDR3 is TGTGCCAGCAGAGCTACAGGGGAGGAGGGCTACACCTTC. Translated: CASRATGEEGYTF.

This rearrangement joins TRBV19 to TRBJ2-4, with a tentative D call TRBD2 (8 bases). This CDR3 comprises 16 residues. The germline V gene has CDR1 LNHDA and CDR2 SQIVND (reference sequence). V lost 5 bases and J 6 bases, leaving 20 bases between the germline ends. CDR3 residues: CASSPPGGGSRNIQYF. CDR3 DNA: TGTGCCAGTAGTCCCCCGGGAGGGGGCAGTAGAAACATTCAGTACTTC. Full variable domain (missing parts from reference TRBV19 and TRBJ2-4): DGGITQSPKYLFRKEGQNVTLSCEQNLNHDAMYWYRQDPGQGLRLIYYSQIVNDFQKGDIAEGYSVSREKKESFPLTVTSAQKNPTAFYLCASSPPGGGSRNIQYFGAGTRLSVL.

The CDR3 region is CAIKGADETQYF. The CDR3, as DNA: TGTGCCATCAAGGGGGCTGACGAGACCCAGTACTTC. This sequence joins TRBV10-3 and TRBJ2-5; TRBD1 agrees at 7 bases. Germline loops: CDR1 ENHRY, CDR2 SYGVKD. Trimming took 7 bases from V and 5 from J; bases not matched to a gene: 4. There are 12 residues in the CDR3.

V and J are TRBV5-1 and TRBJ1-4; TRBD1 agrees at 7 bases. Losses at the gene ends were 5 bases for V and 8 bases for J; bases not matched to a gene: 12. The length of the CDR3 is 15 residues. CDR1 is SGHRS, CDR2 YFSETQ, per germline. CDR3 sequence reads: CASRQMGTDSEKLFF. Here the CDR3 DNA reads TGCGCCAGCAGACAGATGGGGACAGACTCCGAAAAACTGTTTTTT.

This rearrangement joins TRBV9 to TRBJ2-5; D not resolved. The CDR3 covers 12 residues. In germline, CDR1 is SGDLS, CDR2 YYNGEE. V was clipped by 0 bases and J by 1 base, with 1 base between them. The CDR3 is CASSVGQETQYF. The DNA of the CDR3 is TGTGCCAGCAGCGTAGGCCAAGAGACCCAGTACTTC.

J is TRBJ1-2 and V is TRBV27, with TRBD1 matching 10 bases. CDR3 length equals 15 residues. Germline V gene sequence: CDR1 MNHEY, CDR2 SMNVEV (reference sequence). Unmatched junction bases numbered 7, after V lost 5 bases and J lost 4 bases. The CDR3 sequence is CASSLEGTGAYGYTF. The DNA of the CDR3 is TGTGCCAGCAGTCTTGAGGGGACAGGGGCCTATGGCTACACCTTC.

CDR3 sequence (DNA): TGTGCCAGCAGGGAACCAGGGACGGGCTATGGCTACACCTTC. This sequence encodes CASREPGTGYGYTF. The chain links TRBV6-5 to TRBJ1-2, with D maybe TRBD1 (5 bases). V was shortened by 6 bases and J by 4 bases, with 15 bases between the two germline ends. Germline CDR1 reads MNHEY; CDR2 reads SVGAGI. The CDR3 has 14 amino acids.

CDR3 sequence (DNA): TGTGCCAGCAGTTACCTGGCGCCGGGGCAATGGCCCCAGCATTTT. The encoded protein is CASSYLAPGQWPQHF. V gene TRBV6-5 combines with J gene TRBJ1-5; tentatively, D is TRBD1 (5 bases). There are 15 residues in the CDR3. The V end lost 2 bases, the J end lost 9 bases, and 17 bases lay between the germline ends. In germline, CDR1 is MNHEY, CDR2 SVGAGI.

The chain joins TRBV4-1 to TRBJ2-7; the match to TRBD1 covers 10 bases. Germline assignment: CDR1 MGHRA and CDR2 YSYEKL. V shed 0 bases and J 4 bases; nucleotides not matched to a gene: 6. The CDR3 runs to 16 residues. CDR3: CASSQDLGTGVYEQYF. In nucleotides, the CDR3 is TGCGCCAGCAGCCAAGACCTTGGGACAGGGGTGTACGAGCAGTACTTC.

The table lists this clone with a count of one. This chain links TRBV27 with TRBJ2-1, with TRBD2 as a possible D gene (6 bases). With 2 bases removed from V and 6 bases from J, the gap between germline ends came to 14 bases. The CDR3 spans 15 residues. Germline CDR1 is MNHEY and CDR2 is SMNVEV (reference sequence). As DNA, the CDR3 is TGTGCCAGCAGTTTACTGGCGGGGCTAATCAATGAGCAGTTCTTC. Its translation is CASSLLAGLINEQFF.

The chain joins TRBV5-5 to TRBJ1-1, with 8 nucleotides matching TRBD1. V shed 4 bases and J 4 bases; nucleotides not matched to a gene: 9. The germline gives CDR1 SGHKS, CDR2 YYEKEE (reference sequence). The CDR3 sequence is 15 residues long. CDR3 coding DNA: TGTGCCAGCAGCCCTAAACAGGGGGTAAGCACTGAAGCTTTCTTT. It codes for CASSPKQGVSTEAFF.

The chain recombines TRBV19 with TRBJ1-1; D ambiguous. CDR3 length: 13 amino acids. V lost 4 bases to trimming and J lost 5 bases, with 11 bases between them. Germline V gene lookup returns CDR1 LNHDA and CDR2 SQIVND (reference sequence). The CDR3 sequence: CASSSGEGTEAFF. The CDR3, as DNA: TGTGCCAGTAGTAGCGGGGAGGGTACTGAAGCTTTCTTT. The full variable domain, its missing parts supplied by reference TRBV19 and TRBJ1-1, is DGGITQSPKYLFRKEGQNVTLSCEQNLNHDAMYWYRQDPGQGLRLIYYSQIVNDFQKGDIAEGYSVSREKKESFPLTVTSAQKNPTAFYLCASSSGEGTEAFFGQGTRLTVV.